These T cell receptor beta chains were read from a single sample in a study of CD8+CD57+ T cells in acquired aplastic anemia. TCRdb fed the reads into MiXCR, producing one record per CDR3 protein. The profile shows about 190,000 distinct CDR3 sequences, approximately 50% of them singletons. The specimen sequenced was sorted CD4+, CD8+, or CD8+CD57+ T cells (not recorded which) from PBMCs. The receptors derive from a human donor in good health, serving as a control. Each CDR3 is given with its conserved first and last residue. A D gene is named only where the DNA matches it firmly. A row's size may be missing; if present it is once, few, many or a size class.

d_gene	v_gene	j_gene	abundance	CDR3aa	CDR3nt
TRBD1	TRBV19	TRBJ1-5	-	CASSTDRGHRSNQPQHF	TGTGCCAGTAGTACCGACAGGGGGCATCGTAGTAATCAGCCCCAGCATTTT
-	TRBV28	TRBJ1-5	-	CASAQGGLGNQPQHF	TGTGCCAGCGCCCAAGGAGGGTTGGGTAATCAGCCCCAGCATTTT
-	TRBV2	TRBJ1-2	many	CASSEQGTANYGYTF	TGTGCCAGCAGTGAACAGGGGACCGCTAACTATGGCTACACCTTC
-	TRBV5-8	TRBJ1-1	many	CASSLAQEAFF	TGTGCCAGCAGCTTGGCCCAGGAAGCTTTCTTT
TRBD2	TRBV2	TRBJ2-7	many	CASSVLASGGLSYEQYF	TGTGCCAGCAGTGTATTGGCTAGCGGGGGGCTCTCCTACGAGCAGTACTTC
-	TRBV6-6	TRBJ2-5	-	CASSYSPGALQETQYF	TGTGCCAGCAGTTACTCCCCAGGGGCCCTCCAAGAGACCCAGTACTTC
TRBD1	TRBV20-1	TRBJ2-7	-	CSWTGSYEQYF	TGCAGCTGGACAGGCTCCTACGAGCAGTACTTC
-	TRBV28	TRBJ1-5	-	CASQIRGGSNQPQHF	TGTGCCAGCCAGATTCGTGGGGGGAGCAATCAGCCCCAGCATTTT
TRBD2	TRBV7-2	TRBJ2-7	-	CASSLGAGGAGEQYF	TGTGCCAGCAGCTTGGGTGCCGGGGGGGCGGGTGAGCAGTACTTC
TRBD1	TRBV4-1	TRBJ2-3	-	CASGHRDRATGGTQYF	TGCGCCAGCGGCCACCGGGACAGGGCGACCGGGGGTACGCAGTATTTT
-	TRBV18	TRBJ1-4	few	CASSPPYSTNEKLFF	TGTGCCAGCTCACCTCCATATTCGACTAATGAAAAACTGTTTTTT
TRBD2	TRBV6-2/TRBV6-3	TRBJ2-2	few	CAAVRGGGTGELFF	TGTGCCGCGGTACGGGGGGGCGGCACCGGGGAGCTGTTTTTT
-	TRBV7-9	TRBJ2-3	-	CASSLLADTQYF	TGTGCCAGCAGCTTGTTGGCAGATACGCAGTATTTT
-	TRBV20-1	TRBJ1-6	once	CSASQDPGGNSLLHF	TGCAGTGCTTCACAGGACCCCGGGGGTAATTCACTCCTCCACTTT
-	TRBV7-8	TRBJ1-1	-	CASSLGDWAATYSREAFF	TGTGCCAGCAGCTTAGGGGACTGGGCAGCGACGTATAGCAGAGAAGCTTTCTTT
-	TRBV7-2	TRBJ2-6	-	CASSQSGANVLTF	TGCGCCAGCAGCCAAAGTGGGGCCAACGTCCTGACCTTC
-	TRBV9	TRBJ2-3	-	CASSTRTSTDTQYF	TGTGCCAGCAGCACCCGGACTAGCACAGATACGCAGTATTTT
-	TRBV30	TRBJ2-7	many	CAWNGHGSYEQYF	TGTGCCTGGAACGGTCACGGATCCTACGAGCAGTACTTC
TRBD1	TRBV19	TRBJ1-1	many	CASSIAGTANTEAFF	TGTGCCAGTAGTATAGCCGGGACAGCGAACACTGAAGCTTTCTTT
-	TRBV2	TRBJ2-1	few	CASRSGPSHEQFF	TGTGCCAGCAGGTCGGGGCCTAGCCATGAGCAGTTCTTC
-	TRBV24-1	TRBJ1-4	-	CATSDNPTKLFF	TGTGCCACCAGTGATAACCCTACAAAACTGTTTTTT
TRBD1	TRBV7-3	TRBJ1-1	many	CASSLTGQTSNTEAFF	TGTGCCAGCAGCTTAACGGGACAGACATCCAACACTGAAGCTTTCTTT
TRBD1	TRBV10-2	TRBJ1-1	many	CASSESTGARQVPF	TGCGCCAGCAGTGAGTCGACAGGGGCTCGACAAGTGCCATTT
TRBD2	TRBV28	TRBJ2-3	few	CASSLRLAGAPARTDTQYF	TGTGCCAGCAGTTTACGACTAGCGGGGGCCCCAGCACGCACAGATACGCAGTATTTT
-	TRBV29-1	TRBJ2-5	many	CSAHLRRGNYKEETQYF	TGCAGCGCGCACCTCAGGAGGGGTAATTACAAAGAAGAGACCCAGTACTTC